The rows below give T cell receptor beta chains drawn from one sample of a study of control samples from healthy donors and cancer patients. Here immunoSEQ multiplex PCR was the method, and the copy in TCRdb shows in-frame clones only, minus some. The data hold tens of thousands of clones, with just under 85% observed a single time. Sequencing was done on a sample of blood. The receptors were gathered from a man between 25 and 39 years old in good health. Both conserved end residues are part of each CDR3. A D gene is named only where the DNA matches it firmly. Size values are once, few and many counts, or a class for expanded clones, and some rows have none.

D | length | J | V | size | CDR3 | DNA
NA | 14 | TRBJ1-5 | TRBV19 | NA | CATSWTDSNQPQHF | TGTGCCACCTCTTGGACAGATAGCAATCAGCCCCAGCATTTT
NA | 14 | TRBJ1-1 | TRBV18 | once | CASSPASGGLEAFF | TGTGCCAGCTCACCGGCTTCTGGGGGTTTAGAAGCTTTCTTT
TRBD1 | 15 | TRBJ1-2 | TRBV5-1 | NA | CASSPTGGAGYGYTF | TGCGCCAGCAGCCCGACAGGGGGCGCAGGGTATGGCTACACCTTC
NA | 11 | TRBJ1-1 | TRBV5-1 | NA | CASSLEGEAFF | TGCGCCAGCAGCTTGGAAGGAGAAGCTTTCTTT
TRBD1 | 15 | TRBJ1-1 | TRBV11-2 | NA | CASSPRPDRGTEAFF | TGTGCCAGCAGCCCCCGTCCAGACAGGGGCACTGAAGCTTTCTTT
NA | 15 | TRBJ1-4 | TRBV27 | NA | CASSLRAATNEKLFF | TGTGCCAGCAGTTTAAGGGCTGCAACTAATGAAAAACTGTTTTTT
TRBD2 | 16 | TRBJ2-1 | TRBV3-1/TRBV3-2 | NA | CASSRGTSGGYNEQFF | TGTGCCAGCAGCCGCGGGACTAGCGGGGGGTACAATGAGCAGTTCTTC
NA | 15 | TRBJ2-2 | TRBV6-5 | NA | CASNRAGLNTGELFF | TGTGCCAGCAATCGAGCGGGCCTGAACACCGGGGAGCTGTTTTTT
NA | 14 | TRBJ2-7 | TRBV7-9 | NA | CASSFGRTHYEQYF | TGTGCCAGCAGCTTCGGGCGGACCCACTACGAGCAGTACTTC
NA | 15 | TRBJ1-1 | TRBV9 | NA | CASSVTRQRNTEAFF | TGTGCCAGCAGCGTGACCCGACAGAGGAACACTGAAGCTTTCTTT
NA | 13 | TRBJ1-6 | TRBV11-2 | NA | CASSLDRLSPLHF | TGTGCCAGCAGCTTAGATAGGTTGTCACCCCTCCACTTT
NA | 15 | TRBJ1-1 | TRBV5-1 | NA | CASSTEGRMNTEAFF | TGCGCCAGCAGCACGGAGGGTAGGATGAACACTGAAGCTTTCTTT
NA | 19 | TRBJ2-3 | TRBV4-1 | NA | CASSQGGWQGRISTDTQYF | TGCGCCAGCAGCCAAGGGGGGTGGCAGGGGCGAATTTCCACAGATACGCAGTATTTT
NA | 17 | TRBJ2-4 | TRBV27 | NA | CASSFLPSGGAKNIQYF | TGTGCCAGCAGTTTCCTCCCATCTGGGGGCGCCAAAAACATTCAGTACTTC
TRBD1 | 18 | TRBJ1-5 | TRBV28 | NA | CASSRLTVRQGVRQPQHF | TGTGCCAGCAGTCGATTAACCGTCCGACAGGGTGTCAGACAGCCCCAGCATTTT
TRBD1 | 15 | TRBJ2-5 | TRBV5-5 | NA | CASSLARGQQETQYF | TGTGCCAGCAGCTTGGCCAGGGGGCAACAAGAGACCCAGTACTTC
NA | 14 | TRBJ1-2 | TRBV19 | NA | CATRGHRDNYGYTF | TGTGCCACCCGGGGACACAGGGATAACTATGGCTACACCTTC
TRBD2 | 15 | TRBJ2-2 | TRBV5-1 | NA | CASSFLASGIRELFF | TGCGCCAGCAGCTTTTTGGCTAGCGGCATTCGGGAGCTGTTTTTT
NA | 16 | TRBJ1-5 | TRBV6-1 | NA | CASSEIGGGGNQPQHF | TGTGCCAGCAGTGAAATAGGAGGAGGGGGGAATCAGCCCCAGCATTTT
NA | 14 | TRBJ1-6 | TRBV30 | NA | CAWSVRQPYSPLHF | TGTGCCTGGAGTGTACGCCAGCCCTATTCACCCCTCCACTTT
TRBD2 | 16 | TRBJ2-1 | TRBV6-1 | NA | CASSEIAGGLYNEQFF | TGTGCCAGCAGTGAGATAGCGGGGGGACTGTACAATGAGCAGTTCTTC
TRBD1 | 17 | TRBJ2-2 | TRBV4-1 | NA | CASSQGWGQGLTGELFF | TGCGCCAGCAGCCAAGGTTGGGGACAGGGGCTAACCGGGGAGCTGTTTTTT